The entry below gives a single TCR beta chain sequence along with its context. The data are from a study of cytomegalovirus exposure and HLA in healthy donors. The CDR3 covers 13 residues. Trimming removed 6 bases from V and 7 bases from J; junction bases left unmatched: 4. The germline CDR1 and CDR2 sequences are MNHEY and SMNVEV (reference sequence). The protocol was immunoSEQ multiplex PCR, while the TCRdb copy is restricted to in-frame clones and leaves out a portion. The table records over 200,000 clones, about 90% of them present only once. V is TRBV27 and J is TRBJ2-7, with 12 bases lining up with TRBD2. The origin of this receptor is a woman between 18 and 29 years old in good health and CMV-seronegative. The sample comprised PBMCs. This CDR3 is CASSLTSGREQYF. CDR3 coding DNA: TGTGCCAGCAGCCTGACTAGCGGGAGAGAGCAGTACTTC.